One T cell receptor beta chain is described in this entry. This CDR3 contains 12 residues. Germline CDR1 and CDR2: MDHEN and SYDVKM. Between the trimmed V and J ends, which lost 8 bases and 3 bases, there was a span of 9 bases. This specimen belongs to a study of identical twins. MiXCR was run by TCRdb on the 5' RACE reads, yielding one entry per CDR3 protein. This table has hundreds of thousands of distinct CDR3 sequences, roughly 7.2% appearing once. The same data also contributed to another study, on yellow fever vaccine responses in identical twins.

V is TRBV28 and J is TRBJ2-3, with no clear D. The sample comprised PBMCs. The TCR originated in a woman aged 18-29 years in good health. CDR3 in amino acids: CASGVNTDTQYF. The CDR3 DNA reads TGTGCCAGCGGAGTTAATACAGATACGCAGTATTTT.